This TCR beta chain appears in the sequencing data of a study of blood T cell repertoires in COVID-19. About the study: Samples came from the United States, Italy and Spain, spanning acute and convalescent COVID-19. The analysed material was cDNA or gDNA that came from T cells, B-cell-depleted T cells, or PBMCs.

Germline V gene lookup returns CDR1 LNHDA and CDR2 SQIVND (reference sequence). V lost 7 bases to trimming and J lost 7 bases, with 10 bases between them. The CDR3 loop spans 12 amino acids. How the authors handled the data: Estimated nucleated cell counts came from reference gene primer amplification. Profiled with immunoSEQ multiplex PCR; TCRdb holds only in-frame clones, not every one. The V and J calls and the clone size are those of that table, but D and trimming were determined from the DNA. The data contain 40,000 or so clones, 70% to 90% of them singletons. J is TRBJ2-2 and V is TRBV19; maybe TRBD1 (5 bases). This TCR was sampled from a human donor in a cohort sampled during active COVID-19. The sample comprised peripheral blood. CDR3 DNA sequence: TGTGCCAGTAACCCCACAGGCGGGGAGCTGTTTTTT. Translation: CASNPTGGELFF.